This T cell receptor beta chain stems from a study of blood T cells in healthy people across ages. Each sample had at least 6 million PBMCs isolated. The CDR3 sequence is 13 residues long. The ends lost 5 bases at V and 11 bases at J; junction bases unmatched: 10. Germline CDR1 and CDR2: SGHAT and FQDESV (reference sequence). Sample-barcoded 5' priming and a J-beta primer mix drove a second PCR of roughly 6 to 12 cycles. Using its own MiXCR run on the 5' RACE reads, TCRdb lists one record per CDR3 protein. The sample comprises 1.5 million to 2 million distinct CDR3 sequences, almost 35% of which are singletons, and 11% rests with the top ten.

Sequenced input: blood. This TCR derives from a woman younger than 45 in good health. The chain uses TRBV11-1 and TRBJ2-5, with 8 bases identical to TRBD1. DNA for the CDR3: TGTGCCAGCAGCGGGGGACAGGAGTTTGAGCAGTACTTC. Translating gives CASSGGQEFEQYF.